A single sample is the source of the 2 T cell receptor beta chains below, sequenced in a study of CD4 T cells in relation to SARS-CoV-2 and coronaviruses. The antigens of these receptors remain unknown. TCRdb keeps only in-frame clones here, not all; method: immunoSEQ multiplex PCR. The sample yields 35,000 or so clones, over 60% seen once. Sequenced input: memory CD4+ T cells from PBMCs, cultured in vitro. These receptor sequences come from an adult with COVID-19.

This sequence joins TRBV4-2 and TRBJ1-1; 7 nucleotides line up with TRBD1. Germline V gene lookup returns CDR1 LGHNA and CDR2 YNFKEQ. This CDR3 contains 15 residues. Unmatched junction bases numbered 8, after V lost 2 bases and J lost 5 bases. In DNA form, the CDR3 reads TGTGCCAGCAGCCAAAGAGGTACAGGGGCTACTGAAGCTTTCTTT. It translates to CASSQRGTGATEAFF.

This chain joins TRBV11-2 and TRBJ1-5; unclear D gene. V was trimmed by 1 base and J by 5 bases, leaving 9 bases between them. This CDR3 comprises 14 residues. The germline V gene encodes CDR1 SGHAT and CDR2 FQNNGV. CDR3 in DNA: TGTGCCAGCAGCTTAGCCTCTGGGGATCAGCCCCAGCATTTT. This gives the protein CASSLASGDQPQHF.